Presented here are 16 T cell receptor beta chains from one specimen sequenced in a study of blood T cell repertoires in COVID-19. Measured with immunoSEQ multiplex PCR; TCRdb has only the in-frame clones, and not every one. The sample contains some 98,000 clones, roughly 84% of which appear only once. The specimen sequenced was peripheral blood. The receptors stem from a man between 60 and 75 years old with acute or convalescent COVID-19.

The chain recombines TRBV28 with TRBJ1-6; 7 bases map to TRBD1. Germline V gene data show CDR1 as MDHEN and CDR2 as SYDVKM. The CDR3 has 15 amino acids. V was clipped by 5 bases and J by 7 bases; unmatched bases: 8. CDR3 coding DNA: TGTGCCAGCAGTCCAAGGGGGCGCCTAAATTCACCCCTCCACTTT. Amino acids: CASSPRGRLNSPLHF.

V and J are TRBV18 and TRBJ2-3; TRBD1 might be the D (6 bases). V gave up 3 bases and J gave up 2 bases, with 12 bases separating them. The CDR3 is 15 residues long. The germline V gene has CDR1 KGHSH and CDR2 LQKENI. As DNA, the CDR3 is TGTGCCAGCTCACCCGGGCAGGGGCACACAGATACGCAGTATTTT. Encoded protein: CASSPGQGHTDTQYF.

The V call is TRBV6-5, the J call TRBJ2-3; a weak D match, TRBD1 (6 bases). Germline V gene sequence: CDR1 MNHEY, CDR2 SVGAGI. The CDR3 extends over 15 amino acids. The ends were cut back, 6 bases at V and 5 bases at J, with 18 bases in the middle. The CDR3 DNA is TGTGCCAGCAGCATACTTAACAGGGTGGGAGATACGCAGTATTTT. This translates into CASSILNRVGDTQYF.

The V and J genes are TRBV27 and TRBJ1-6; D call uncertain. The CDR3 has 12 amino acids. With 3 bases removed from V and 7 bases from J, the gap between germline ends came to 4 bases. Germline V gene data show CDR1 as MNHEY and CDR2 as SMNVEV (reference sequence). CDR3 amino acids: CASSFLNSPLHF. DNA of the CDR3: TGTGCCAGCAGTTTTCTCAATTCACCCCTCCACTTT.

The genes are TRBV7-6 and TRBJ2-5; 11 bases are shared with TRBD2. Germline CDR1 reads SGHVS; CDR2 reads FNYEAQ. The CDR3 spans 16 residues. J lost 0 bases, V lost 5 bases, and 5 bases had no gene match. The CDR3 DNA sequence: TGTGCCAGCAGCCTGCCGGGACTAGCGGACCAAGAGACCCAGTACTTC. Translating it yields CASSLPGLADQETQYF.

The V gene is TRBV11-2, the J gene TRBJ1-6; tentatively, D is TRBD1 (5 bases). Germline CDR1 and CDR2: SGHAT and FQNNGV. CDR3 size: 15 residues. V lost 5 bases and J lost 8, with 16 bases in between. For the CDR3, the DNA is TGTGCCAGCAGCCCGACAGTCGGATGGGATTCACCCCTCCACTTT. Amino acid sequence: CASSPTVGWDSPLHF.

The rearrangement uses TRBV2 and TRBJ2-2; TRBD2 matches at 7 bases. After removal of 0 bases from V and 5 bases from J, the junction contained 3 bases not matched to a gene. This CDR3 comprises 15 residues. CDR1 and CDR2 (germline): SNHLY, FYNNEI. CDR3 bases: TGTGCCAGCAGTGAAGCAAGGGAGGGAACCGGGGAGCTGTTTTTT. Residues: CASSEAREGTGELFF.

V and J are TRBV5-6 and TRBJ2-2, with D possibly TRBD1 on 5 matching bases. Trimming cost V 1 base and J 6 bases, with 19 bases left between them. From germline, CDR1 is SGHDT and CDR2 YYEEEE. This CDR3 region has 17 residues. CDR3 in amino acids: CASSLWEGAYIPGELFF. CDR3 bases: TGTGCCAGCAGCTTGTGGGAAGGGGCGTATATACCCGGGGAGCTGTTTTTT.

This clone has only a few counts. The CDR3: CASSRKGQSYEQYV. DNA for the CDR3: TGTGCCAGCTCACGCAAGGGGCAGTCCTACGAGCAGTACGTC. The chain is built from TRBV18 and TRBJ2-7; TRBD1 is a possible D gene (5 bases). This CDR3 comprises 14 residues. Between the trimmed V and J ends, which lost 4 bases and 1 base, there was a span of 11 bases. Per the germline V gene, CDR1 is KGHSH and CDR2 is LQKENI.

V usage is TRBV28 and J usage is TRBJ1-5; D not resolved. The CDR3 is made up of 16 amino acids. V was pared by 3 bases and J by 0 bases, with 12 bases between. Germline lookup yields CDR1 MDHEN and CDR2 SYDVKM. The CDR3 loop reads CASSFLIRNSNQPQHF. DNA for the CDR3: TGTGCCAGCAGTTTTTTGATCAGAAATAGCAATCAGCCCCAGCATTTT.

The CDR3: CASSLLGGDGNTIYF. Here the CDR3 DNA reads TGTGCCAGCAGCTTGTTAGGAGGGGACGGAAACACCATATATTTT. V is TRBV5-8 and J is TRBJ1-3; TRBD1 is a possible D gene (5 bases). The germline V gene has CDR1 SGHTS and CDR2 YDEGEE. The CDR3 runs 15 residues. V dropped 1 base and J dropped 4 bases, with 12 bases sitting between them.

V gene TRBV10-2 combines with J gene TRBJ1-6, with D hard to call. Germline V lookup: CDR1 WSHSY, CDR2 SAAADI. Trimming pared 6 bases from V and 7 bases from J, leaving 7 bases between. The CDR3 has 12 residues. CDR3 residues: CASRAMNSPLHF. In nucleotides, the CDR3 is TGCGCCAGCAGAGCAATGAATTCACCCCTCCACTTT.

V is TRBV2 and J is TRBJ2-7; perhaps TRBD2 as D (5 bases). Germline lookup yields CDR1 SNHLY and CDR2 FYNNEI. Trimming stripped 6 bases from V and 0 bases from J, with 12 bases between. The CDR3 is 14 amino acids. The CDR3, as DNA: TGTGCCAGCAGGCTCATAGGGAGCTCCTACGAGCAGTACGTC. It codes for CASRLIGSSYEQYV.

The chain is built from TRBV6-5 and TRBJ2-1, with 8 bases matching TRBD1. The V gene's germline CDR1 is MNHEY and CDR2 SVGAGI. The CDR3 has 14 residues. With V trimmed by 6 bases and J by 4 bases, 5 bases remained unmatched. The CDR3 bases are TGTGCCAGCAGCTCGGGACAGGTATACAATGAGCAGTTCTTC. Its translation: CASSSGQVYNEQFF.

The V and J genes are TRBV10-1 and TRBJ1-2, with 9 bases fitting TRBD1. Germline trimming cut 6 bases from V and 2 bases from J; bases unmatched to any gene: 7. Germline CDR1 WNHNN, CDR2 SYGVQD (reference sequence). This CDR3 has 15 amino acids. The DNA for the CDR3 is TGCGCCAGCAGCTCCGGGACAGGGAAAAACTATGGCTACACCTTC. Protein sequence: CASSSGTGKNYGYTF.

This clone came up once. The chain has TRBV18 and TRBJ1-4, with D possibly being TRBD1 (5 bases). Per the germline V gene, CDR1 is KGHSH and CDR2 is LQKENI. The CDR3 consists of 13 residues. Trimming pared 7 bases from V and 7 bases from J, leaving 13 bases between. The CDR3 DNA reads as TGTGCCAGCTTCTCTACTCAGGGTGAAAAACTGTTTTTT. Residues: CASFSTQGEKLFF.